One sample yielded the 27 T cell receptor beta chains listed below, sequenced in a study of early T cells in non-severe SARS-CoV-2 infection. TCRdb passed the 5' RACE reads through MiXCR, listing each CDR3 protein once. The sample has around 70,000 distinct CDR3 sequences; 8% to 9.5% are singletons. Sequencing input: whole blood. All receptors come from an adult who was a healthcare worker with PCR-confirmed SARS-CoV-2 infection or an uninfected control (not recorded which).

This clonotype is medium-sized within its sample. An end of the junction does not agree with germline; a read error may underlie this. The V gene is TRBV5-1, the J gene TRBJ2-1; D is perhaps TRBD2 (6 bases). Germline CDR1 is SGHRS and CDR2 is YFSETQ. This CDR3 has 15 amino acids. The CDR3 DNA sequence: TGCGCCAGCAGCGTCGGGGACTTTTACTACAGTGAGCAGTTCTTC. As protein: CASSVGDFYYSEQFF. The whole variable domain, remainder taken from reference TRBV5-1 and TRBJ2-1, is KAGVTQTPRYLIKTRGQQVTLSCSPISGHRSVSWYQQTPGQGLQFLFEYFSETQRNKGNFPGRFSGRQFSNSRSEMNVSTLELGDSALYLCASSVGDFYYSEQFFGPGTRLTVL.

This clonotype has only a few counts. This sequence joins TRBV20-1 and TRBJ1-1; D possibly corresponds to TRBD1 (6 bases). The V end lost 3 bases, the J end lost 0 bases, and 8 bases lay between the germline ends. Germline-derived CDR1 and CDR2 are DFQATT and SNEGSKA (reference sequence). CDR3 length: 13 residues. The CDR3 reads CSASRGLNTEAFF. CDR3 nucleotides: TGCAGTGCTAGCAGGGGCCTGAACACTGAAGCTTTCTTT.

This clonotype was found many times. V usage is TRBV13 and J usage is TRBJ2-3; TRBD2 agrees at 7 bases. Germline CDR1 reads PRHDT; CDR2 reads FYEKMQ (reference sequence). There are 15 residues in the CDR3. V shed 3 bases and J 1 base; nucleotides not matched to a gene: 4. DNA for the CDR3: TGTGCCAGCAGCTTCGGCGGGGGTGGCACAGATACGCAGTATTTT. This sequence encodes CASSFGGGGTDTQYF.

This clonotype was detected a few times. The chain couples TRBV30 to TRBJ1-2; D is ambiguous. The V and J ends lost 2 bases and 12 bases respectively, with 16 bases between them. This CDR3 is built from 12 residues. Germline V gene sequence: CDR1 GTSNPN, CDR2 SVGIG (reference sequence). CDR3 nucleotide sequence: TGTGCCTGGAGTCCGACGGGCCCATACCACACCTTC. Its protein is CAWSPTGPYHTF.

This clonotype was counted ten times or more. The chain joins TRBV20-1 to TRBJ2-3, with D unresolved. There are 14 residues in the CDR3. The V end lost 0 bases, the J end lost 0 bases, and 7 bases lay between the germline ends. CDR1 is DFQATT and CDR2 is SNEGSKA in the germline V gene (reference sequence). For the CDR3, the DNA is TGCAGTGCTAGAGAGGAGTTTAGCACAGATACGCAGTATTTT. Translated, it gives CSAREEFSTDTQYF.

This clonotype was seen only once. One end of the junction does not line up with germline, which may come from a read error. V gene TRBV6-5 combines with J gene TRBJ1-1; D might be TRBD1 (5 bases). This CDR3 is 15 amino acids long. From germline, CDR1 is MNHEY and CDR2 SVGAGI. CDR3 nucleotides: TGTGCCAGCAGCCCCCTGGGCAGGGAGGGGACTGAAGTTTTCTTT. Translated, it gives CASSPLGREGTEVFF.

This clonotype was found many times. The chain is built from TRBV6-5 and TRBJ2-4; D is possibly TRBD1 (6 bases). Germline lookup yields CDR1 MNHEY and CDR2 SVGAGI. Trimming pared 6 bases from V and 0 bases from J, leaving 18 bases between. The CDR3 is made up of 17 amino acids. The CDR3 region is CASRDSLGQSAKNIQYF. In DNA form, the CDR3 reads TGTGCCAGCAGGGACTCCCTTGGACAGTCAGCCAAAAACATTCAGTACTTC.

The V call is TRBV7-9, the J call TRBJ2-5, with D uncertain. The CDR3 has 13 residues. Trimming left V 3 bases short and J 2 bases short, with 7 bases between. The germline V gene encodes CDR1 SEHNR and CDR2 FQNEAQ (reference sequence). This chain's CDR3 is CASSFSPQETQYF. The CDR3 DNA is TGTGCCAGCAGCTTTTCCCCACAAGAGACCCAGTACTTC. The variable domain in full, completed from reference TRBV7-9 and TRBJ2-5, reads DTGVSQNPRHKITKRGQNVTFRCDPISEHNRLYWYRQTLGQGPEFLTYFQNEAQLEKSRLLSDRFSAERPKGSFSTLEIQRTEQGDSAMYLCASSFSPQETQYFGPGTRLLVL.

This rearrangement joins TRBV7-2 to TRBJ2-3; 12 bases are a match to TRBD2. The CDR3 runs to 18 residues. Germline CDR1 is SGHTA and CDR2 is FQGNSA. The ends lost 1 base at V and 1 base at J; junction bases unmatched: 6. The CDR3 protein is CASSLEASGRGRTDTQYF. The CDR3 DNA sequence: TGTGCCAGCAGCTTAGAGGCTAGCGGGAGGGGGCGCACAGATACGCAGTATTTT. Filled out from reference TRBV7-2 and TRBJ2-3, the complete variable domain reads GAGVSQSPSNKVTEKGKDVELRCDPISGHTALYWYRQSLGQGLEFLIYFQGNSAPDKSGLPSDRFSAERTGGSVSTLTIQRTQQEDSAVYLCASSLEASGRGRTDTQYFGPGTRLTVL.

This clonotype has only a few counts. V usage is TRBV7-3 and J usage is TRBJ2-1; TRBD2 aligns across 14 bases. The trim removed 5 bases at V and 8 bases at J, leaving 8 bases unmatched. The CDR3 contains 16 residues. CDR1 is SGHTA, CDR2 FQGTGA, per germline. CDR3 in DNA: TGTGCCAGCAGCCGGGCCGGGACTAGCGGGGGCGATGAGCAGTTCTTC. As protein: CASSRAGTSGGDEQFF.

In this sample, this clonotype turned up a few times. The CDR3 sequence is CASSVGGGILETQYF. The CDR3 region has the DNA TGTGCCAGCAGCGTAGGTGGCGGGATCTTGGAGACCCAGTACTTC. The V and J genes are TRBV9 and TRBJ2-5; D perhaps matches TRBD2 (6 bases). Trimming pared 0 bases from V and 5 bases from J, leaving 14 bases between. This CDR3 is 15 amino acids long. Germline V gene sequence: CDR1 SGDLS, CDR2 YYNGEE.

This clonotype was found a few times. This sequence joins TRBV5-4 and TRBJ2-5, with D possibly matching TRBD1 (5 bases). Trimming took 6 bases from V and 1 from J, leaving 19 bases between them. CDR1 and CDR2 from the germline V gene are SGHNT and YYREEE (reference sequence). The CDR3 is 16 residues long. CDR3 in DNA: TGTGCCAGCACGCCCAGCCCTACAGGCGGCCAAGAGACCCAGTACTTC. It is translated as CASTPSPTGGQETQYF.

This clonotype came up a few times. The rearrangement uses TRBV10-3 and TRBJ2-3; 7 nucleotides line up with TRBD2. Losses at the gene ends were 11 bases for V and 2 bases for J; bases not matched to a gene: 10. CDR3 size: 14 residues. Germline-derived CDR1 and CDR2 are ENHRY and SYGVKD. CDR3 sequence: CAGGTSGNTDTQYF. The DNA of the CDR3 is TGTGCCGGCGGAACGAGCGGGAACACAGATACGCAGTATTTT.

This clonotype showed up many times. The DNA of the CDR3 is TGCAGCGCCCCGAGGTGGTCCCGCAATGAGCAGTTCTTC. It specifies CSAPRWSRNEQFF. The chain uses TRBV29-1 and TRBJ2-1; unclear D gene. Germline values: CDR1 SQVTM, CDR2 ANQGSEA. V gave up 7 bases and J gave up 6 bases, with 16 bases separating them. The CDR3 runs 13 residues.

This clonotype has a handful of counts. CDR3 region: CASSEMGFTPSNQPQHF. The CDR3 DNA is TGTGCCAGCAGTGAAATGGGGTTCACCCCTAGCAATCAGCCCCAGCATTTT. The V gene is TRBV2, the J gene TRBJ1-5, with D hard to call. Between the trimmed V and J ends, which lost 2 bases and 0 bases, there was a span of 14 bases. This CDR3 is built from 17 residues. Germline V gene sequence: CDR1 SNHLY, CDR2 FYNNEI. The full variable domain, in which reference TRBV2 and TRBJ1-5 provide the parts outside the CDR3, is EPEVTQTPSHQVTQMGQEVILRCVPISNHLYFYWYRQILGQKVEFLVSFYNNEISEKSEIFDDQFSVERPDGSNFTLKIRSTKLEDSAMYFCASSEMGFTPSNQPQHFGDGTRLSIL.

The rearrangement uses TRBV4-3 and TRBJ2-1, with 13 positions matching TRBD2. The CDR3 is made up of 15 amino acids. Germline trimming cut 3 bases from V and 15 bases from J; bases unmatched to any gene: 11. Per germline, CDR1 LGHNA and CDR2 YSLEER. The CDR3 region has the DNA TGCGCCAGCAGCCAGGATCTTGGACTAGCGGGAGTAGCGTTCTTC. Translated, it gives CASSQDLGLAGVAFF.

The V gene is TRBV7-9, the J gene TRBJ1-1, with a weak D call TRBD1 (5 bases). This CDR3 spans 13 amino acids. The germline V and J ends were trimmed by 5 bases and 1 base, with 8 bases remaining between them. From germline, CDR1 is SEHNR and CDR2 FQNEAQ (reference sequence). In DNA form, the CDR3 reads TGTGCCAGCAGCCTACAGGCGAACACTGAAGCTTTCTTT. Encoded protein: CASSLQANTEAFF.

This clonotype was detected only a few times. CDR3 protein: CASSSNGYTF. The CDR3 nucleotides read TGTGCCAGTAGTAGCAATGGCTACACCTTC. The gene calls are TRBV19 and TRBJ1-2; D is ambiguous. This CDR3 has 10 residues. Per the germline V gene, CDR1 is LNHDA and CDR2 is SQIVND (reference sequence). V shed 4 bases and J shed 6 bases, with 3 bases lying between them.

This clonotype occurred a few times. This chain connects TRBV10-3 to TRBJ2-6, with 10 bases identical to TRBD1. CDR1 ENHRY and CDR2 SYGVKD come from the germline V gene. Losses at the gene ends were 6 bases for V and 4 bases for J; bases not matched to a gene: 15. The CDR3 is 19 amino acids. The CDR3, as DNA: TGTGCCATCAGCCCGAATCGACAGGGGGCTACGGAAGGGGCCAACGTCCTGACTTTC. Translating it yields CAISPNRQGATEGANVLTF.

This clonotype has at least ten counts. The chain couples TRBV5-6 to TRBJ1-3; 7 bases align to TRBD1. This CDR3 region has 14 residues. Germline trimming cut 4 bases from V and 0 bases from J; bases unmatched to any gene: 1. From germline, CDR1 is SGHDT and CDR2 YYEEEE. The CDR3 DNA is TGTGCCAGCAGCGGGACAGACTCTGGAAACACCATATATTTT. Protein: CASSGTDSGNTIYF.

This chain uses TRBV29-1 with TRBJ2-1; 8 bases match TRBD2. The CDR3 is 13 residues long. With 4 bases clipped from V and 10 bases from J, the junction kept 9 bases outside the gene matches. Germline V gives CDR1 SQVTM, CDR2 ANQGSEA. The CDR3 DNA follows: TGCAGCGTTGGTCCGGGACTAGTATACGAGCAGTTCTTC. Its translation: CSVGPGLVYEQFF.

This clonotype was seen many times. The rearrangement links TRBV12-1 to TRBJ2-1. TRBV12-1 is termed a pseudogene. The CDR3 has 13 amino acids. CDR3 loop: CASINEQNNEQFF. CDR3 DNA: TGTGCCAGCATCAATGAGCAGAACAATGAGCAGTTCTTC.

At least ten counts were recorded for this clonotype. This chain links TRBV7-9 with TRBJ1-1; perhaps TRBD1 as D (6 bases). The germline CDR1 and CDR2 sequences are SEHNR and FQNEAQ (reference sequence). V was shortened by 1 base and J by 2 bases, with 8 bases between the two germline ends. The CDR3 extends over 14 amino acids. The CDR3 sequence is CASSLDGGNTEAFF. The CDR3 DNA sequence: TGTGCCAGCAGCTTAGACGGGGGCAACACTGAAGCTTTCTTT. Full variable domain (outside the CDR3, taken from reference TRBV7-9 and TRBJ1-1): DTGVSQNPRHKITKRGQNVTFRCDPISEHNRLYWYRQTLGQGPEFLTYFQNEAQLEKSRLLSDRFSAERPKGSFSTLEIQRTEQGDSAMYLCASSLDGGNTEAFFGQGTRLTVV.

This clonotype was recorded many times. The CDR3 nucleotides are TGTGCCAGCAGTGAACGGGGACTAGCGGGAGAGATCCGCCGATACGAGCAGTACTTC. Translation gives CASSERGLAGEIRRYEQYF. This chain links TRBV6-1 with TRBJ2-7; 14 nucleotides align to TRBD2. Trimming at V came to 2 bases and at J to 4 bases, leaving 13 bases not matched to a gene. Per germline, CDR1 MNHNS and CDR2 SASEGT. The CDR3 spans 19 residues.

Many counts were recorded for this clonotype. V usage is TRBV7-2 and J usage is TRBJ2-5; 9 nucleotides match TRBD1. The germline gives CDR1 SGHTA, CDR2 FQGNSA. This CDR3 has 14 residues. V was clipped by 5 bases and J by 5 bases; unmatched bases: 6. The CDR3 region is CASSPGTGMETQYF. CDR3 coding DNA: TGTGCCAGCAGCCCAGGGACAGGGATGGAGACCCAGTACTTC. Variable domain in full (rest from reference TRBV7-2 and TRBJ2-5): GAGVSQSPSNKVTEKGKDVELRCDPISGHTALYWYRQSLGQGLEFLIYFQGNSAPDKSGLPSDRFSAERTGGSVSTLTIQRTQQEDSAVYLCASSPGTGMETQYFGPGTRLLVL.

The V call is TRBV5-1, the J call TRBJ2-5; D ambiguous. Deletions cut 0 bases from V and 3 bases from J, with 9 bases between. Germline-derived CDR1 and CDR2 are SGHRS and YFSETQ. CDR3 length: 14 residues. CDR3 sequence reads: CASSLGVQEETQYF. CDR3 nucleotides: TGCGCCAGCAGCTTGGGGGTCCAGGAAGAGACCCAGTACTTC.

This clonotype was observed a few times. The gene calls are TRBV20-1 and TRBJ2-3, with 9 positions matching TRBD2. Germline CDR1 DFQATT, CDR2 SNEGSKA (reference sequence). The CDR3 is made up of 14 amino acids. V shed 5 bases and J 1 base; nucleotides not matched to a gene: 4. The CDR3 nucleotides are TGCAGTGCTGGAAGACTAGCGGGCACAGATACGCAGTATTTT. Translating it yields CSAGRLAGTDTQYF.